This entry features one T cell receptor beta chain sequence. Its antigen is unknown. Amplification yielded TCR beta CDR3 regions, with RNA transcripts as the source. RT-PCR in the first round (using the HTBI primer set) targeted the TCR CDR3. TCRdb reprocessed the multiplex PCR reads with MiXCR, giving one entry per CDR3 protein. Among about 770,000 distinct CDR3 sequences listed, over 15% were seen once. This record belongs to a study of T cells in Graves' hyperthyroidism and ophthalmopathy. General observations from the study: It was a median 6.5 months before onset that the model predicted ophthalmopathy.

Germline values: CDR1 PRHDT, CDR2 FYEKMQ (reference sequence). This CDR3 is built from 15 residues. Trimming removed 2 bases from V and 5 bases from J; junction bases left unmatched: 7. This clonotype originated in a woman aged 45-60 years with Graves' hyperthyroidism that later progressed to Graves' ophthalmopathy. This sequence joins TRBV13 and TRBJ2-5; 8 bases map to TRBD2. The sample comprised blood. CDR3 DNA: TGTGCCAGCAGCTTATCACGGGGGGGCAGGGAGACCCAGTACTTC. It codes for CASSLSRGGRETQYF.